This record covers a single T cell receptor beta chain. This entry is derived from a study of blood T cells in healthy people across ages. The CDR3 runs to 14 residues. Germline loops: CDR1 MDHEN, CDR2 SYDVKM. V gave up 5 bases and J gave up 2 bases, with 9 bases separating them. Through a sample-barcoded 5' primer and a J-beta primer mix, a second PCR was run for roughly 6 to 12 cycles. TCRdb ran MiXCR on the 5' RACE reads and lists one entry per CDR3 protein. The sample records approximately 1.5 million distinct CDR3 sequences, almost 35% being singletons. Donors ranged from about 6 to 95 years old and were healthy Caucasians in Russia.

The TCR sequence derives from a woman aged 25 to 45 in good health. The V gene is TRBV28, the J gene TRBJ2-2, with D perhaps TRBD1 (5 bases). Sample: blood. CDR3 DNA: TGTGCCAGCAGTCCAGGGATTAACACCGGGGAGCTGTTTTTT. Translated: CASSPGINTGELFF.